This T cell receptor beta chain was observed in a study of T cell responses to AZD1222 COVID-19 vaccine. Study conclusions and caveats: Donors were chiefly white British, with a greater number of females, and clonal diversity was perhaps underestimated. The study reported that nearly half of spike-specific TCRs target unmutated variant regions.

The table came from immunoSEQ multiplex PCR; TCRdb's copy has only in-frame clones and leaves some out. Seen here are some 150,000 clones, approximately 90% observed once, and the top ten hold about 4%. Remarks on this clone: Antigen unknown.

The source of this sequence is an adult in good health. Sequenced here: peripheral blood, sampled on day 0 of MenACWY control vaccination.

Written as DNA, the CDR3 is TGTGCCATCAGTGAGAAGGCGGACGGGGGTAATGAGCAGTTCTTC. The encoded protein is CAISEKADGGNEQFF. This sequence joins TRBV10-3 and TRBJ2-1; the D gene is possibly TRBD2 (6 bases). V lost 2 bases and J lost 7, with 15 bases in between. The CDR3 covers 15 residues. Looked up from germline, CDR1 is ENHRY and CDR2 is SYGVKD.